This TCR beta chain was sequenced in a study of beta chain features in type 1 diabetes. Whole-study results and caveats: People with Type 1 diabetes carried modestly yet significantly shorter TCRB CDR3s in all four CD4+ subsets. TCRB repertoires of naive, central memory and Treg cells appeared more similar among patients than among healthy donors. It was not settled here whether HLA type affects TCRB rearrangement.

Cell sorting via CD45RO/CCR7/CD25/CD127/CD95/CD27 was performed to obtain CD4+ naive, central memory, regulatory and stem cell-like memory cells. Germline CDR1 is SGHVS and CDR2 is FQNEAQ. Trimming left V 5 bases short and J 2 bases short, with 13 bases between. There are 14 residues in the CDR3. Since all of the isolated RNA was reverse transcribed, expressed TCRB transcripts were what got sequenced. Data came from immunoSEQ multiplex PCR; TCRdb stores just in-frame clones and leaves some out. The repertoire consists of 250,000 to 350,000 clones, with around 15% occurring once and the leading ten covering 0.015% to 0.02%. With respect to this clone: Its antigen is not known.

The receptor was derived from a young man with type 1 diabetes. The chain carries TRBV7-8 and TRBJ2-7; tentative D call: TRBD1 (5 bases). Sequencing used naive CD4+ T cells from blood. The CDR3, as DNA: TGTGCCAGCAGCCTGGACACGGACCCCTACGAGCAGTACTTC. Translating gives CASSLDTDPYEQYF.